A single sample is the source of the 2 T cell receptor beta chains below, sequenced in a study of low-dose radiotherapy and immunotherapy resistance in tumors. Time point given: before trial treatment. First-strand cDNA relied on TRAV- and TRBV-specific primers spanning alpha and beta chains. Over about 19 PCR cycles, TCRs were amplified from a constant-region primer and V-primer adapter. MiXCR, applied by TCRdb to the reads, yields one record per CDR3 protein. Altogether tens of thousands of distinct CDR3 sequences are present, 26% being singletons, with the ten largest covering 6% to 7%. Sample: PBMCs, taken before treatment. These receptors were taken from a male donor with rectosigmoid adenocarcinoma.

This clonotype was observed many times. The chain has TRBV6-6 and TRBJ1-4; maybe TRBD1 (6 bases). From germline, CDR1 is MNHNY and CDR2 SVGAGI (reference sequence). The V end lost 2 bases, the J end lost 8 bases, and 9 bases lay between the germline ends. The CDR3 is 13 amino acids. CDR3 sequence: CASSYLGGEKLFF. The DNA of the CDR3 is TGTGCCAGCAGTTACCTCGGGGGCGAAAAACTGTTTTTT.

The rearrangement links TRBV12-3 or TRBV12-4 to TRBJ1-5; D call uncertain. V was trimmed by 3 bases and J by 11 bases, leaving 20 bases between them. This CDR3 has 15 amino acids. DNA for the CDR3: TGTGCCAGCAGTTTGAGTGTAGCGGGGAGTTGGACCCAGCATTTT. This sequence encodes CASSLSVAGSWTQHF.